This is a list of T cell receptor beta chains from one sample in a study of shared clonotypes between healthy human individuals. The method was immunoSEQ multiplex PCR; TCRdb's version includes in-frame clones alone and lacks a portion of them. The table includes roughly 2,000,000 clones, roughly 95% detected once. Sequenced material: naive CD8+ T cells sorted from blood. Source of these receptors: a young man in good health. CDR3s include the opening cysteine and the closing phenylalanine or tryptophan. A D gene is named only where the DNA matches it firmly. A clone size is listed for some rows: how often the clone was seen (once, few, many), or a class if it is expanded.

clone size: .
D gene: TRBD2
V gene: TRBV11-2
CDR3 length: 20
J gene: TRBJ2-2
CDR3 protein: CASSLDGGSGGSSDTGELFF
CDR3 DNA: TGTGCCAGCAGCTTAGATGGGGGTAGCGGGGGGTCGTCGGACACCGGGGAGCTGTTTTTT

clone size: .
D gene: .
V gene: TRBV7-9
CDR3 length: 11
J gene: TRBJ1-4
CDR3 protein: CASSLSEKLFF
CDR3 DNA: TGTGCCAGCAGCCTGAGCGAAAAACTGTTTTTT

clone size: .
D gene: TRBD1
V gene: TRBV19
CDR3 length: 13
J gene: TRBJ2-7
CDR3 protein: CASSIDRGYEQYF
CDR3 DNA: TGTGCCAGTAGTATTGACAGGGGTTACGAGCAGTACTTC

clone size: .
D gene: .
V gene: TRBV5-4
CDR3 length: 14
J gene: TRBJ1-2
CDR3 protein: CASSLENRQTGYTF
CDR3 DNA: TGTGCCAGCAGCTTAGAGAACAGACAAACGGGCTACACCTTC

clone size: .
D gene: .
V gene: TRBV9
CDR3 length: 13
J gene: TRBJ2-7
CDR3 protein: CASSEVPGYEQYF
CDR3 DNA: TGTGCCAGCAGCGAGGTCCCGGGCTACGAGCAGTACTTC

clone size: .
D gene: .
V gene: TRBV5-6
CDR3 length: 12
J gene: TRBJ2-1
CDR3 protein: CASSLGGSEQFF
CDR3 DNA: TGTGCCAGCAGCCTCGGGGGCTCTGAGCAGTTCTTC

clone size: .
D gene: .
V gene: TRBV28
CDR3 length: 12
J gene: TRBJ2-7
CDR3 protein: CATPQGTYEQYF
CDR3 DNA: TGTGCCACCCCACAGGGAACCTACGAGCAGTACTTC

clone size: .
D gene: .
V gene: TRBV5-4
CDR3 length: 12
J gene: TRBJ2-7
CDR3 protein: CASSFREYEQYF
CDR3 DNA: TGTGCCAGCAGCTTTCGGGAGTACGAGCAGTACTTC

clone size: .
D gene: .
V gene: TRBV10-1
CDR3 length: 13
J gene: TRBJ2-3
CDR3 protein: CASSAVSTDTQYF
CDR3 DNA: TGCGCCAGCAGTGCAGTTAGCACAGATACGCAGTATTTT

clone size: .
D gene: .
V gene: TRBV7-2
CDR3 length: 14
J gene: TRBJ2-7
CDR3 protein: CASRALGGAYEQYF
CDR3 DNA: TGTGCCAGCAGAGCACTTGGAGGGGCCTACGAGCAGTACTTC

clone size: .
D gene: .
V gene: TRBV7-8
CDR3 length: 17
J gene: TRBJ1-5
CDR3 protein: CASSLGMWFDSNQPQHF
CDR3 DNA: TGTGCCAGCAGCTTGGGTATGTGGTTCGATAGCAATCAGCCCCAGCATTTT

clone size: .
D gene: .
V gene: TRBV9
CDR3 length: 16
J gene: TRBJ2-3
CDR3 protein: CASSVGPRATTDTQYF
CDR3 DNA: TGTGCCAGCAGCGTAGGCCCGCGGGCGACCACAGATACGCAGTATTTT

clone size: .
D gene: .
V gene: TRBV5-1
CDR3 length: 15
J gene: TRBJ2-1
CDR3 protein: CASSPLGFGENEQFF
CDR3 DNA: TGCGCCAGCAGCCCCCTGGGGTTCGGGGAGAATGAGCAGTTCTTC

clone size: once
D gene: .
V gene: TRBV4-1
CDR3 length: 14
J gene: TRBJ1-2
CDR3 protein: CASSQDAGSHGYTF
CDR3 DNA: TGCGCCAGCAGCCAAGATGCGGGGTCCCATGGCTACACCTTC

clone size: .
D gene: TRBD1
V gene: TRBV4-1
CDR3 length: 14
J gene: TRBJ2-7
CDR3 protein: CASSQGRDRDEQYF
CDR3 DNA: TGCGCCAGCAGCCAAGGCCGGGACAGGGACGAGCAGTACTTC